This T cell receptor (beta chain) was captured by sequencing in a study of blood T cell repertoires in COVID-19. Only in-frame clones appear in the TCRdb table, and some are missing; sequencing was by immunoSEQ multiplex PCR. The repertoire holds tens of thousands of clones, about 86% seen once, with about 4.9% in the top ten. The CDR3 runs 13 residues. Germline V gene sequence: CDR1 SGHVS, CDR2 FQNEAQ. The V and J ends lost 5 bases and 4 bases respectively, with 9 bases between them. The source material was peripheral blood. This TCR was recovered from a woman aged 70 to 79 with active COVID-19. The J gene is TRBJ1-5, the V gene TRBV7-8; the D gene is possibly TRBD1 (5 bases). The chain's CDR3 is CASSPPGNQPQHF. The CDR3 DNA is TGTGCCAGCAGCCCACCAGGGAATCAGCCCCAGCATTTT.